The 15 T cell receptor beta chains below were found in one sample sequenced in a study of T cell repertoires in cytomegalovirus infection. TCRdb used MiXCR to reprocess the reads, holding one entry per CDR3 protein. This sample has under 250,000 distinct CDR3 sequences, with 6.5% found just once. Sequencing input: PBMCs. The receptor set was obtained from a human donor in good health (CMV status not recorded). Some clones in this sample may be carry-over from other donors' samples.

In its sample, this clonotype was seen many times. The J gene is TRBJ2-3, the V gene TRBV28; D ambiguous. CDR3 length: 13 residues. Germline assignment: CDR1 MDHEN and CDR2 SYDVKM. With 6 bases removed from V and 6 bases from J, the gap between germline ends came to 13 bases. CDR3: CASSWLSPDTQYF. The CDR3 nucleotides read TGTGCCAGCAGCTGGCTCTCACCTGATACGCAGTATTTT.

The V and J genes are TRBV29-1 and TRBJ1-2; 7 bases agree with TRBD1. The J segment lost 8 bases and the V segment lost 5 bases, leaving 8 bases of the junction unmatched. This CDR3 spans 12 amino acids. Per germline, CDR1 SQVTM and CDR2 ANQGSEA. The CDR3: CSVSTGARGYTF. As DNA, the CDR3 is TGCAGCGTTAGTACAGGGGCGAGGGGCTACACCTTC.

In its sample, this clonotype was seen many times. The chain recombines TRBV10-1 with TRBJ2-7, with a possible D match to TRBD1 (5 bases). This CDR3 is 14 amino acids long. Germline CDR1 WNHNN, CDR2 SYGVQD (reference sequence). Trimming removed 0 bases at V and 3 bases at J, with 9 bases between. CDR3 in amino acids: CASSESGRVYEQYF. In nucleotides, the CDR3 is TGCGCCAGCAGTGAGTCTGGCAGGGTCTACGAGCAGTACTTC.

In this sample, this clonotype turned up a few times. The CDR3 is CSAVQSNTEAFF. CDR3 nucleotides: TGCAGCGCTGTTCAATCGAACACTGAAGCTTTCTTT. The chain is built from TRBV29-1 and TRBJ1-1; no reliable D call. This CDR3 comprises 12 residues. In germline, CDR1 is SQVTM, CDR2 ANQGSEA. V was trimmed by 7 bases and J by 1 base, leaving 10 bases between them.

This clonotype was found a few times. This chain links TRBV3-1 with TRBJ2-7, with D maybe TRBD2 (5 bases). The germline CDR1 and CDR2 sequences are LGHDT and YNNKEL (reference sequence). Trimming took 1 base from V and 5 from J, leaving 15 bases between them. The CDR3 has 15 amino acids. The CDR3 DNA is TGTGCCAGCAGCCAAGGAGGGTTTTGGGGAAACGAGCAGTACTTC. Its protein product is CASSQGGFWGNEQYF.

As for this clonotype: This could be a read error, since a much larger clone is one nucleotide away. This chain joins TRBV19 and TRBJ2-1; D call uncertain. The CDR3 spans 13 residues. The germline gives CDR1 LNHDA, CDR2 SQIVND (reference sequence). CDR3 loop: CASSRRRDNKQFF. The CDR3, as DNA: TGTGCCAGTAGTCGAAGACGAGACAATAAGCAGTTCTTC.

This clonotype was picked up many times. V is TRBV19 and J is TRBJ1-1; D perhaps matches TRBD1 (6 bases). The CDR3 has 14 residues. V dropped 7 bases and J dropped 7 bases, with 19 bases sitting between them. Germline CDR1 LNHDA, CDR2 SQIVND (reference sequence). CDR3 bases: TGTGCCAGTATACCCTCGGGGGCCCGGGGTGAAGCTTTCTTT. Translating gives CASIPSGARGEAFF.

This clonotype was seen repeatedly, ten times or more. This chain connects TRBV4-3 to TRBJ1-1; D uncertain. Trimming stripped 0 bases from V and 1 base from J, with 3 bases between. Per the germline V gene, CDR1 is LGHNA and CDR2 is YSLEER. The CDR3 consists of 13 residues. CDR3 DNA: TGCGCCAGCAGCCAAGAGTCGAACACTGAAGCTTTCTTT. Its protein is CASSQESNTEAFF.

The chain joins TRBV20-1 to TRBJ2-5; TRBD2 matches 8 bases. V lost 3 bases to trimming and J lost 7 bases; unmatched junction nucleotides: 7. This CDR3 has 13 amino acids. Germline CDR1 and CDR2: DFQATT and SNEGSKA (reference sequence). CDR3 in DNA: TGCAGTGCTAGGCCCCCCGGGGGGGGGACCCAGTACTTC. It codes for CSARPPGGGTQYF.

This clonotype was observed many times. This chain connects TRBV4-3 to TRBJ1-2; tentative D call: TRBD1 (5 bases). The CDR3 spans 15 residues. The V and J ends lost 0 bases and 8 bases respectively, with 16 bases between them. CDR1 is LGHNA and CDR2 is YSLEER in the germline V gene. CDR3 sequence reads: CASSQDLRGAEGYTF. The CDR3, as DNA: TGCGCCAGCAGCCAAGATTTGAGGGGCGCGGAAGGCTACACCTTC.

This clonotype has just a few counts. The chain joins TRBV27 to TRBJ2-5, with TRBD2 matching over 14 bases. This CDR3 comprises 17 residues. Germline V gives CDR1 MNHEY, CDR2 SMNVEV (reference sequence). The V gene end was trimmed by 5 bases and the J gene end by 4 bases; junction bases not matched to a gene: 9. The CDR3 protein is CASSPQGLAGERETQYF. The CDR3 region has the DNA TGTGCCAGCAGTCCCCAGGGACTAGCGGGGGAGAGAGAGACCCAGTACTTC.

This clonotype has ten or more counts. The V call is TRBV29-1, the J call TRBJ1-2, with D perhaps TRBD1 (5 bases). This CDR3 comprises 18 residues. Germline assignment: CDR1 SQVTM and CDR2 ANQGSEA. Trimming took 1 base from V and 3 from J, leaving 24 bases between them. CDR3 region: CSVEAYTKEGRLDYGYTF. In DNA, the CDR3 is TGCAGCGTTGAAGCCTACACCAAAGAGGGGCGGCTGGACTATGGCTACACCTTC.

This clonotype was picked up many times. This sequence joins TRBV29-1 and TRBJ1-5; maybe TRBD1 (6 bases). The CDR3 runs to 13 residues. The germline gives CDR1 SQVTM, CDR2 ANQGSEA. The V end lost 6 bases, the J end lost 0 bases, and 9 bases lay between the germline ends. The CDR3 here is CSVGGRSNQPQHF. CDR3 sequence (DNA): TGCAGCGTCGGGGGGCGTAGCAATCAGCCCCAGCATTTT.

This clonotype was seen at least ten times. The rearrangement uses TRBV12-3 or TRBV12-4 and TRBJ2-5; D is unresolved. The CDR3 contains 14 residues. The V end lost 5 bases, the J end lost 1 base, and 11 bases lay between the germline ends. The CDR3 loop reads CASSPTQPQETQYF. CDR3 sequence (DNA): TGTGCCAGCAGTCCGACACAACCCCAAGAGACCCAGTACTTC.

This rearrangement joins TRBV29-1 to TRBJ1-1; no firm D call. Per the germline V gene, CDR1 is SQVTM and CDR2 is ANQGSEA. Trimming removed 5 bases from V and 1 base from J, with 11 bases in between. This CDR3 spans 13 amino acids. The DNA of the CDR3 is TGCAGCGTTCATGAGGGCTCGAACACTGAAGCTTTCTTT. Translation gives CSVHEGSNTEAFF.